This TCR beta chain is drawn from a study of low-dose radiotherapy and immunotherapy resistance in tumors. The CDR3 covers 16 residues. Germline lookup yields CDR1 SGHVS and CDR2 FQNEAQ. V shed 0 bases, J shed 7 bases, and the junction held 9 bases outside the gene matches. This clonotype has more than one count but fewer than ten. A constant-region primer paired with the V-primer adapter amplified TCRs over about 19 PCR cycles. TCRdb independently ran MiXCR on the reads; one entry per CDR3 protein. The data contain approximately 52,000 distinct CDR3 sequences, around 34% of them seen just once; the ten biggest clones take up 8.2%. The time point denotes: after trial treatment. Specified treatment: LDRT plus nivolumab, ipilimumab, low-dose cyclophosphamide and aspirin (RACIN trial). The donors' treatment consisted of nivolumab, ipilimumab, aspirin, low-dose cyclophosphamide and low-dose radiotherapy.

The source material was PBMCs, sampled after low-dose radiotherapy plus immunotherapy. The chain couples TRBV7-8 to TRBJ1-5; 7 bases are a match to TRBD1. This clonotype was sampled from a male donor with rectosigmoid adenocarcinoma. DNA for the CDR3: TGTGCCAGCAGCTTAGCTTCAGGGGGAGGTGGGCAGCCCCAGCATTTT. Amino acid sequence: CASSLASGGGGQPQHF. The full variable domain, rest sourced from reference TRBV7-8 and TRBJ1-5, is GAGVSQSPRYKVAKRGQDVALRCDPISGHVSLFWYQQALGQGPEFLTYFQNEAQLDKSGLPSDRFFAERPEGSVSTLKIQRTQQEDSAVYLCASSLASGGGGQPQHFGDGTRLSIL.